These 25 T cell receptor beta chains came from one sample sequenced in a study of blood T cell repertoires in COVID-19. Libraries were prepared by immunoSEQ multiplex PCR; TCRdb keeps only in-frame clonotypes and omits some of them. Here the sample spans about 240,000 clones, around 83% being singletons. What was sequenced was peripheral blood. The receptors shown here come from a woman of 80 years or more with COVID-19, enrolled during active disease.

The V call is TRBV19, the J call TRBJ1-1; D is unclear. Trimming took 5 bases from V and 7 from J, leaving 11 bases between them. The CDR3 spans 12 residues. Germline values: CDR1 LNHDA, CDR2 SQIVND (reference sequence). CDR3 sequence (DNA): TGTGCCAGTAGTTTTTGGGAGAGTGAAGCTTTCTTT. Amino acid sequence: CASSFWESEAFF.

This clone was seen once. The chain is built from TRBV5-4 and TRBJ1-1; D remains ambiguous. Trimming took off 0 bases at V and 1 base at J, with 10 bases between the two ends. The germline CDR1 and CDR2 sequences are SGHNT and YYREEE (reference sequence). CDR3 size: 15 residues. CDR3 sequence: CASSLGEFTNTEAFF. The DNA of the CDR3 is TGTGCCAGCAGCTTGGGAGAATTCACGAACACTGAAGCTTTCTTT.

The chain uses TRBV7-9 and TRBJ1-1, with a tentative D call TRBD1 (6 bases). Looked up from germline, CDR1 is SEHNR and CDR2 is FQNEAQ (reference sequence). This CDR3 region has 13 residues. V gave up 6 bases and J gave up 3 bases, with 11 bases separating them. The CDR3 loop is CASSFSGDTEAFF. The DNA for the CDR3 is TGTGCCAGCAGTTTCTCAGGGGACACTGAAGCTTTCTTT.

This chain joins TRBV30 and TRBJ1-2; TRBD1 aligns across 7 bases. Germline V CDR1 and CDR2: GTSNPN, SVGIG (reference sequence). J gave up 2 bases and V 1 base, and 4 bases lay outside the gene matches. CDR3 size: 14 residues. This CDR3 is CAWSARQGNYGYTF. In DNA, the CDR3 is TGTGCCTGGAGTGCGAGACAGGGAAACTATGGCTACACCTTC.

The rearrangement links TRBV2 to TRBJ1-5; D is perhaps TRBD1 (5 bases). Germline loops: CDR1 SNHLY, CDR2 FYNNEI. V was cut by 6 bases and J by 3 bases, with 15 bases left in between. The CDR3 is 15 amino acids. This CDR3 is CASRGLDTPNQPQHF. The CDR3 nucleotides are TGTGCCAGCAGAGGCCTGGACACCCCCAATCAGCCCCAGCATTTT.

This sequence joins TRBV4-3 and TRBJ2-1, with TRBD2 matching over 9 bases. Trimming took 0 bases from V and 7 from J; bases not matched to a gene: 4. Per germline, CDR1 LGHNA and CDR2 YSLEER. The CDR3 spans 15 residues. The CDR3 here is CASSQDRLADNEQFF. The CDR3 region has the DNA TGCGCCAGCAGCCAAGATCGACTAGCGGATAATGAGCAGTTCTTC.

The chain combines TRBV19 with TRBJ2-3, with 9 positions matching TRBD1. Germline V gene lookup returns CDR1 LNHDA and CDR2 SQIVND (reference sequence). V was clipped by 6 bases and J by 2 bases; unmatched bases: 6. This CDR3 is 15 amino acids long. CDR3 amino acids: CASSPGTGPTDTQYF. For the CDR3, the DNA is TGTGCCAGTAGCCCCGGGACAGGGCCCACAGATACGCAGTATTTT. Looking up the rest from reference TRBV19 and TRBJ2-3 gives the full variable domain: DGGITQSPKYLFRKEGQNVTLSCEQNLNHDAMYWYRQDPGQGLRLIYYSQIVNDFQKGDIAEGYSVSREKKESFPLTVTSAQKNPTAFYLCASSPGTGPTDTQYFGPGTRLTVL.

The chain combines TRBV6-6 with TRBJ2-1, with 9 bases aligning to TRBD2. The V gene's germline CDR1 is MNHNY and CDR2 SVGAGI (reference sequence). CDR3 length equals 13 residues. V was pared by 5 bases and J by 5 bases, with 1 base of the junction left unmatched. The CDR3 nucleotides are TGTGCCAGCAGTCAGCGGGGGGACAATGAGCAGTTCTTC. It encodes CASSQRGDNEQFF.

The chain employs TRBV3-1 (or the pseudogene TRBV3-2) and TRBJ2-2; 8 bases align to TRBD1. V trimming: 3 bases; J trimming: 6 bases; junction bases outside the gene matches: 3. The CDR3 covers 14 residues. Germline CDR1 and CDR2: LGHDT and YNNKEL (reference sequence). The CDR3 nucleotides are TGTGCCAGCAGCCATACAGGGGGAGCCGGGGAGCTGTTTTTT. Protein: CASSHTGGAGELFF.

The gene calls are TRBV18 and TRBJ2-7; 9 bases line up with TRBD2. Losses at the gene ends were 5 bases for V and 1 base for J; bases not matched to a gene: 3. Germline CDR1 is KGHSH and CDR2 is LQKENI. The CDR3 totals 14 residues. The CDR3 loop reads CASSLTSGSYEQYF. As DNA, the CDR3 is TGTGCCAGCTCATTGACTAGCGGTTCCTACGAGCAGTACTTC. Combining the CDR3 with reference TRBV18 and TRBJ2-7 gives the whole variable domain NAGVMQNPRHLVRRRGQEARLRCSPMKGHSHVYWYRQLPEEGLKFMVYLQKENIIDESGMPKERFSAEFPKEGPSILRIQQVVRGDSAAYFCASSLTSGSYEQYFGPGTRLTVT.

The chain has TRBV7-6 and TRBJ1-6; D gene uncertain. Germline CDR1 SGHVS, CDR2 FNYEAQ. The CDR3 is made up of 15 amino acids. Trimming removed 1 base at V and 6 bases at J, with 10 bases between. The CDR3 reads CASSLELVSNSPLHF. In nucleotides, the CDR3 is TGTGCCAGCAGCTTAGAACTGGTTTCTAATTCACCCCTCCACTTT.

The V and J genes are TRBV6-5 and TRBJ2-1; 10 bases are a match to TRBD1. Germline values: CDR1 MNHEY, CDR2 SVGAGI. The junction had 10 bases not matched to a gene; V was cut back by 11 bases and J by 6 bases. The CDR3 length is 14 residues. CDR3 sequence: CACARDRGSNEQFF. CDR3 nucleotide sequence: TGTGCCTGTGCACGGGACAGGGGTAGCAATGAGCAGTTCTTC.

The chain joins TRBV28 to TRBJ1-2; tentatively, D is TRBD1 (5 bases). In germline, CDR1 is MDHEN, CDR2 SYDVKM. The CDR3 is 17 residues long. V dropped 5 bases and J dropped 7 bases, with 26 bases sitting between them. For the CDR3, the DNA is TGTGCCAGCAGTCTGGCGCACGCGACGGGGGGTCGGCGTGGCTACACCTTC. It codes for CASSLAHATGGRRGYTF.

V is TRBV6-5 and J is TRBJ1-1, with TRBD1 identical over 11 bases. Germline V gene lookup returns CDR1 MNHEY and CDR2 SVGAGI. This CDR3 has 15 residues. V gave up 2 bases and J gave up 3 bases; unmatched junction bases: 2. The chain's CDR3 is CASSYRTGGDTEAFF. In DNA form, the CDR3 reads TGTGCCAGCAGTTACCGGACAGGGGGCGACACTGAAGCTTTCTTT.

The chain carries TRBV4-1 and TRBJ1-1, with D perhaps matching TRBD1 (6 bases). V lost 1 base and J lost 0, with 18 bases in between. CDR3 length: 18 residues. Germline V gene sequence: CDR1 MGHRA, CDR2 YSYEKL. CDR3 in amino acids: CASSQAGGLGVMNTEAFF. In DNA form, the CDR3 reads TGCGCCAGCAGCCAAGCCGGGGGGCTTGGAGTCATGAACACTGAAGCTTTCTTT.

The chain uses TRBV30 and TRBJ1-1; TRBD1 might be the D (5 bases). The V end lost 6 bases, the J end lost 0 bases, and 14 bases lay between the germline ends. The length of the CDR3 is 14 residues. The V gene's germline CDR1 is GTSNPN and CDR2 SVGIG (reference sequence). The CDR3 DNA reads TGTGCCTGTTCTCGACAGAGCCTGAACACTGAAGCTTTCTTT. Protein: CACSRQSLNTEAFF.

The V gene is TRBV5-1, the J gene TRBJ2-7; 10 bases fit TRBD1. V shed 5 bases and J 2 bases; nucleotides not matched to a gene: 7. From germline, CDR1 is SGHRS and CDR2 YFSETQ. The CDR3 is made up of 15 amino acids. The CDR3 DNA follows: TGCGCCAGCAGTTCCGGGACAGGGGTGACCTACGAGCAGTACTTC. Protein product: CASSSGTGVTYEQYF.

V gene TRBV6-5 combines with J gene TRBJ1-2; D is undetermined. Germline CDR1 MNHEY, CDR2 SVGAGI. V was pared by 2 bases and J by 3 bases, with 7 bases between. This CDR3 has 13 amino acids. Here the CDR3 DNA reads TGTGCCAGCAGTTACCTCGACTACTATGGCTACACCTTC. Its translation: CASSYLDYYGYTF.

The rearrangement uses TRBV28 and TRBJ1-4, with TRBD1 matching 7 bases. The CDR3 runs to 15 residues. Germline V gives CDR1 MDHEN, CDR2 SYDVKM. V was clipped by 5 bases and J by 5 bases; unmatched bases: 8. CDR3 bases: TGTGCCAGCAGTCCGCCGGGACAGCTGAATGAAAAACTGTTTTTT. Its translation: CASSPPGQLNEKLFF. The whole variable domain, filled in from reference TRBV28 and TRBJ1-4, reads DVKVTQSSRYLVKRTGEKVFLECVQDMDHENMFWYRQDPGLGLRLIYFSYDVKMKEKGDIPEGYSVSREKKERFSLILESASTNQTSMYLCASSPPGQLNEKLFFGSGTQLSVL.

The chain carries TRBV19 and TRBJ1-2; 8 bases agree with TRBD1. This CDR3 is 15 amino acids long. V dropped 5 bases and J dropped 2; count of bases not matched to a gene: 7. CDR1 is LNHDA, CDR2 SQIVND, per germline (reference sequence). The CDR3 DNA follows: TGTGCCAGTAGTTATACAGGGGACAGGAACTATGGCTACACCTTC. It is translated as CASSYTGDRNYGYTF.

The chain combines TRBV6-5 with TRBJ1-2; weak D call: TRBD1 (5 bases). CDR1 is MNHEY, CDR2 SVGAGI, per germline. This CDR3 spans 11 amino acids. The V and J ends lost 6 bases and 5 bases respectively, with 7 bases between them. Written as DNA, the CDR3 is TGTGCCAGCAGCAGGGAATATGGCTACACCTTC. It is translated as CASSREYGYTF.

The chain recombines TRBV5-5 with TRBJ2-1; 10 bases are shared with TRBD2. The germline V gene encodes CDR1 SGHKS and CDR2 YYEKEE (reference sequence). There are 18 residues in the CDR3. V gave up 7 bases and J gave up 2 bases; unmatched junction bases: 15. For the CDR3, the DNA is TGTGCCAGCGATCGGAGATTAGCGGGAGGCAATACCTACAATGAGCAGTTCTTC. Its translation: CASDRRLAGGNTYNEQFF.

The genes are TRBV4-2 and TRBJ2-4; D possibly corresponds to TRBD2 (6 bases). In germline, CDR1 is LGHNA, CDR2 YNFKEQ. V lost 0 bases and J lost 7, with 13 bases in between. CDR3 size: 15 residues. The CDR3 sequence: CASSQDRGGANIQYF. The DNA for the CDR3 is TGTGCCAGCAGCCAAGATCGAGGAGGGGCGAACATTCAGTACTTC.

V and J are TRBV7-6 and TRBJ1-4, with 8 bases matching TRBD1. The V gene end was trimmed by 2 bases and the J gene end by 3 bases; junction bases not matched to a gene: 5. The CDR3 runs to 16 residues. From germline, CDR1 is SGHVS and CDR2 FNYEAQ. CDR3 amino acids: CASSLYPTGANEKLFF. CDR3 in DNA: TGTGCCAGCAGCTTATACCCGACAGGGGCTAATGAAAAACTGTTTTTT.

This clone has just a few counts. The chain employs TRBV18 and TRBJ1-2; 7 nucleotides agree with TRBD1. Trimming at V came to 2 bases and at J to 2 bases, leaving 2 bases not matched to a gene. The CDR3 runs to 14 residues. CDR1 and CDR2 from the germline V gene are KGHSH and LQKENI. CDR3 residues: CASSPSDRNYGYTF. CDR3 in DNA: TGTGCCAGCTCACCATCGGACAGGAACTATGGCTACACCTTC.